These T cell receptor beta chains were read from a single sample in a study of blood T cell repertoires in COVID-19. The protocol was immunoSEQ multiplex PCR, while the TCRdb copy is restricted to in-frame clones and leaves out a portion. The data show about 49,000 clones, more than 75% seen once. The sequenced material came from peripheral blood. The receptors were gathered from a human donor in a cohort sampled during active COVID-19. Both conserved end residues are part of each CDR3. The D gene is left open where the match is weak. The size entry is marked missing in some rows and otherwise reads once, few, many or a size class.

J gene,D gene,V gene,clone size,CDR3 protein,CDR3 DNA
TRBJ2-7,TRBD2,TRBV28,NA,CASTSGASGSSEQYF,TGTGCCAGCACTTCCGGGGCTAGCGGGAGTTCCGAGCAGTACTTC
TRBJ1-5,NA,TRBV6-5,NA,CASSLGEANQPQHF,TGTGCCAGCAGCCTTGGTGAGGCGAATCAGCCCCAGCATTTT
TRBJ2-2,NA,TRBV28,once,CASSLDSTNTGELFF,TGTGCCAGCAGTTTAGACTCCACCAACACCGGGGAGCTGTTTTTT
TRBJ1-2,TRBD1,TRBV7-9,few,CASSLARGRFGYTF,TGTGCCAGCAGCTTAGCCAGGGGGCGGTTTGGCTACACCTTC
TRBJ2-5,TRBD1,TRBV11-1,NA,CASSLMRGGRETQYF,TGTGCCAGCAGCTTAATGAGAGGGGGCCGGGAGACCCAGTACTTC
TRBJ2-1,TRBD1,TRBV7-2,NA,CASTRGDRDLGGYNEQFF,TGTGCCAGCACCCGGGGGGACAGGGACCTCGGGGGGTACAATGAGCAGTTCTTC
TRBJ2-7,TRBD2,TRBV27,NA,CASSRRAGTSAFYEQYF,TGTGCCAGCAGTAGAAGGGCCGGGACTAGCGCCTTCTACGAGCAGTACTTC
TRBJ2-1,NA,TRBV19,NA,CASSNLGAPRNNEQFF,TGTGCCAGTAGCAACCTGGGGGCACCCCGTAACAATGAGCAGTTCTTC
TRBJ2-1,NA,TRBV7-3,NA,CASSLMGGSYNEQFF,TGTGCCAGCAGCTTAATGGGAGGAAGCTACAATGAGCAGTTCTTC
TRBJ2-5,TRBD2,TRBV5-4,NA,CASSPGGSSAQETQYF,TGTGCCAGCAGCCCGGGGGGTTCTAGCGCTCAAGAGACCCAGTACTTC
TRBJ2-7,NA,TRBV7-8,NA,CASGPRVSGEQYF,TGTGCCAGCGGCCCCCGGGTCTCGGGCGAGCAGTACTTC
TRBJ2-3,NA,TRBV5-4,NA,CASSLVSGVADTQYF,TGTGCCAGCAGCTTAGTTTCGGGGGTGGCAGATACGCAGTATTTT
TRBJ2-1,NA,TRBV30,NA,CAWSVQTTSGYNEQFF,TGTGCCTGGAGTGTCCAGACCACCTCGGGTTACAATGAGCAGTTCTTC
TRBJ2-5,NA,TRBV5-1,NA,CASSWARGRQETQYF,TGCGCCAGCAGCTGGGCCAGGGGGAGGCAAGAGACCCAGTACTTC
TRBJ1-1,NA,TRBV20-1,NA,CSARGSAFF,TGCAGTGCCAGGGGTTCAGCTTTCTTT
TRBJ2-7,NA,TRBV5-6,once,CASSEPDRHHYEQYF,TGTGCCAGCAGCGAACCCGACAGACACCACTACGAGCAGTACTTC
TRBJ1-1,NA,TRBV18,NA,CASSPAGIRNTEAFF,TGTGCCAGCTCACCCGCGGGGATCCGGAACACTGAAGCTTTCTTT
TRBJ2-7,NA,TRBV5-1,NA,CASSLTRGPSYEQYF,TGCGCCAGCAGCTTGACCAGGGGCCCCTCCTACGAGCAGTACTTC
TRBJ1-4,NA,TRBV2,NA,CASSENNGRELFF,TGTGCCAGCAGTGAGAATAATGGGCGCGAACTGTTTTTT
TRBJ1-1,NA,TRBV5-4,few,CASSPSVNTEAFF,TGTGCCAGCAGTCCCTCTGTGAACACTGAAGCTTTCTTT
TRBJ2-4,NA,TRBV9,once,CASSGAGAKNIQYF,TGTGCCAGCAGCGGAGCCGGAGCCAAAAACATTCAGTACTTC
TRBJ2-3,NA,TRBV29-1,NA,CSVKRYRVPADTQYF,TGCAGCGTTAAACGGTACAGGGTTCCGGCAGATACGCAGTATTTT
TRBJ1-2,NA,TRBV6-1,once,CASSEAIGEGSGGYTF,TGTGCCAGCAGTGAAGCGATCGGGGAGGGGTCCGGTGGCTACACCTTC
TRBJ2-5,NA,TRBV21-1,NA,CASQGNQETQYF,TGTGCCAGCCAGGGCAACCAAGAGACCCAGTACTTC
TRBJ1-5,TRBD1,TRBV19,NA,CASSIDGTGGNQPQHF,TGTGCCAGTAGTATAGACGGGACAGGGGGCAATCAGCCCCAGCATTTT
TRBJ1-2,NA,TRBV12-2,NA,CASRLDLGQGNGYTF,TGTGCAAGTCGCTTAGATTTAGGGCAGGGAAATGGCTACACCTTC
TRBJ2-7,TRBD2,TRBV4-1,NA,CASSQDNRLAGLSSYEQYF,TGCGCCAGCAGCCAAGATAATAGACTAGCGGGACTGAGCTCCTACGAGCAGTACTTC
TRBJ2-5,NA,TRBV29-1,NA,CSTTPGGQRQETQYF,TGCAGCACCACCCCGGGGGGACAAAGGCAAGAGACCCAGTACTTC
TRBJ2-7,TRBD2,TRBV2,few,CASSRGSPDYEQYF,TGTGCCAGCAGTCGCGGGAGCCCGGACTACGAGCAGTACTTC
TRBJ1-1,NA,TRBV10-3,once,CAIGKDSPLTEAFF,TGTGCCATCGGGAAGGACAGCCCTCTCACTGAAGCTTTCTTT
TRBJ1-1,NA,TRBV5-4,NA,CASSLAGSDEAFF,TGTGCCAGCAGCTTGGCAGGGTCGGATGAAGCTTTCTTT
TRBJ1-1,NA,TRBV7-9,NA,CASSPQGSTEAFF,TGTGCCAGCAGCCCACAGGGATCCACTGAAGCTTTCTTT
TRBJ2-7,NA,TRBV3-1/TRBV3-2,NA,CASRQGLRSYEQYF,TGTGCCAGCAGGCAGGGGCTCCGGTCCTACGAGCAGTACTTC
TRBJ1-5,NA,TRBV7-2,NA,CASSLQGNQPQHF,TGTGCCAGCAGCTTACAGGGTAATCAGCCCCAGCATTTT
TRBJ1-2,TRBD1,TRBV5-6,NA,CASSPTGGDYGYTF,TGTGCCAGCAGCCCGACAGGGGGCGACTATGGCTACACCTTC